This T cell receptor beta chain was identified in a study of T cell repertoires in aging, cancer and after chemotherapy. At the level of the study: Six age groups, ranging from 30 or younger to 70 or older, included the donors. Chronic lymphocytic leukemia patients on fludarabine- or bendamustine-based regimens gave paired samples before and after chemotherapy. Study-level results: Healthy donors lost TCR diversity with age mainly through richness, cancer patients through richness and evenness. These repertoire data do not allow conclusions about immunological memory after chemotherapy.

A mixed TRB-A/B primer pool amplified rearranged TRB by multiplex touch-down PCR. TCRdb re-analysed the multiplex PCR reads in MiXCR, keeping a single row per CDR3 protein. The sample contains approximately 2,500 distinct CDR3 sequences, about 51% of which appear only once. CDR3 length equals 17 residues. Germline V gene lookup returns CDR1 MNHNS and CDR2 SASEGT. For this clonotype: No antigen is known for it. At one end the junction does not follow the germline gene, possibly because of a read error.

The template was genomic DNA from peripheral blood, not RNA. The chain joins TRBV6-1 to TRBJ1-2; 10 nucleotides agree with TRBD1. Material: blood. The receptor was isolated from a human donor with a blood cancer. The donor label of this sample is uncertain. For the CDR3, the DNA is TGTGCCAGCAGAGAAGGAGACAGGGGGCTGGGAAACTATGGCTACACCTTC. Protein: CASREGDRGLGNYGYTF.